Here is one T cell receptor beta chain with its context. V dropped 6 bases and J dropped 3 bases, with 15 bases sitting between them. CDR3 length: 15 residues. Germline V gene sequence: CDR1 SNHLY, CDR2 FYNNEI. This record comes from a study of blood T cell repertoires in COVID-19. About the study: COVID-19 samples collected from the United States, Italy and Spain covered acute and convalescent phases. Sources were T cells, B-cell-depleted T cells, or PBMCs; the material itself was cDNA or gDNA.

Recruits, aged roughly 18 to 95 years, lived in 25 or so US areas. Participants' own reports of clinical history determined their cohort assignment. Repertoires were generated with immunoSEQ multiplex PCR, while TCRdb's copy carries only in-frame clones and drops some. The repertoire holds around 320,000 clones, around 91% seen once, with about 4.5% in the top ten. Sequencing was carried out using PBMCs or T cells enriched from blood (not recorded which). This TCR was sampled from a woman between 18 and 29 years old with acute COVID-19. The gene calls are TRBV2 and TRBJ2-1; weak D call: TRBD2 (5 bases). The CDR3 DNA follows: TGTGCCAGCAGGTCAGCGGAGTCCTTCTACAATGAGCAGTTCTTC. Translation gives CASRSAESFYNEQFF.